A selection of T cell receptor beta chains follows, all from one sample in a study of T cell responses to AZD1222 COVID-19 vaccine. TCRdb keeps only in-frame clones here, not all; method: immunoSEQ multiplex PCR. The sample gives roughly 120,000 clones, about 90% of which show up once; about 8% is in the top ten. The source material was peripheral blood, sampled 28 days after the second AZD1222 dose. The receptor source for this set is an adult who received the AZD1222 COVID-19 vaccine. CDR3s include the opening cysteine and the closing phenylalanine or tryptophan. A D gene is named only where the DNA matches it firmly. The size of a clone is reported for some rows only, either as once, few or many, or as a class for expanded clones.

NA	TRBV2	TRBJ1-5	few	TGTGCCAGCAGGTTCTGGAATCAGCCCCAGCATTTT	CASRFWNQPQHF
NA	TRBV19	TRBJ1-5	NA	TGTGCCAGGATAAATCAGCCCCAGCATTTT	CARINQPQHF
TRBD1	TRBV5-1	TRBJ1-1	NA	TGCGCCAGCAGCACATACGGACAGGGGAACACTGAAGCTTTCTTT	CASSTYGQGNTEAFF
NA	TRBV19	TRBJ1-2	NA	TGTGCCAGTAGATTGGACGGAAACTATGGCTACACCTTC	CASRLDGNYGYTF
NA	TRBV14	TRBJ2-3	NA	TGTGCCAGCAGCCTAGGACTATACACAGATACGCAGTATTTT	CASSLGLYTDTQYF
NA	TRBV5-1	TRBJ2-2	few	TGCGCCAGCAGCTTACGGCCAGGGGACACCGGGGAGCTGTTTTTT	CASSLRPGDTGELFF
TRBD2	TRBV24-1	TRBJ2-4	NA	TGTGCCACCAGTGACCCGAGCGGGGGGGCCGCCAAAAACATTCAGTACTTC	CATSDPSGGAAKNIQYF
NA	TRBV5-6	TRBJ1-2	NA	TGTGCCAGTCTAAGGATCGGACGGAGATCTAACTATGGCTACACCTTC	CASLRIGRRSNYGYTF
TRBD1	TRBV7-9	TRBJ1-2	NA	TGTGCCAGCAGCCCGAGGGACAGCTATGGCTACACCTTC	CASSPRDSYGYTF
NA	TRBV2	TRBJ1-6	NA	TGTGCCAGCAGTGAGGGGGAAGGGTCACCCCTCCACTTT	CASSEGEGSPLHF
NA	TRBV6-1	TRBJ2-6	NA	TGTGCCAGCAGTGAGACGATTTGGTCTGGGGCCAACGTCCTGACTTTC	CASSETIWSGANVLTF
TRBD1	TRBV5-5	TRBJ1-3	NA	TGTGCCAGCAGCTCGCAGGGACAGGCAAGCTCTGGAAACACCATATATTTT	CASSSQGQASSGNTIYF
TRBD1	TRBV18	TRBJ2-3	NA	TGTGCCAGCTCCATCGGGACAGTCACAGATACGCAGTATTTT	CASSIGTVTDTQYF
TRBD1	TRBV6-6	TRBJ1-2	NA	TGTGCCAGCAGTCCCATGGTGGTGACAGGGGAAAACTATGGCTACACCTTC	CASSPMVVTGENYGYTF
NA	TRBV19	TRBJ2-2	NA	TGTGCCAGTAGTATTTGGACACTGAACACCGGGGAGCTGTTTTTT	CASSIWTLNTGELFF
TRBD1	TRBV6-6	TRBJ1-5	NA	TGTGCCAGCAGTTATTTGGGACAGAGCAATCAGCCCCAGCATTTT	CASSYLGQSNQPQHF
NA	TRBV5-8	TRBJ2-2	few	TGTGCCAGCAGCCGACAGGAGACCGGGGAGCTGTTTTTT	CASSRQETGELFF
NA	TRBV2	TRBJ2-2	NA	TGTGCCAGCAGGAGGGACACCGGGGAGCTGTTTTTT	CASRRDTGELFF
NA	TRBV5-1	TRBJ2-3	once	TGCGCCAGCAGCTCGGACGGACGAAGCACAGATACGCAGTATTTT	CASSSDGRSTDTQYF
NA	TRBV2	TRBJ2-5	NA	TGTGCCAGCAGTTTCGCACTCCAAGAGACCCAGTACTTC	CASSFALQETQYF
NA	TRBV28	TRBJ2-7	NA	TGTGCCAGCAGTTCCAGAATAAGCGATGAGGGGACCTTCTCCTACGAGCAGTACTTC	CASSSRISDEGTFSYEQYF
NA	TRBV7-2	TRBJ1-3	once	TGTGCCAGCAGCCTCCAAGGCATCTCTGGAAACACCATATATTTT	CASSLQGISGNTIYF
NA	TRBV6-5	TRBJ2-7	NA	TGTGCCAGCAAAACCACCTACGAGCAGTACTTC	CASKTTYEQYF
TRBD1	TRBV7-9	TRBJ1-6	NA	TGTGCCACCTACTCGAACCGGGACAGCTCCTATAATTCACCCCTCCACTTT	CATYSNRDSSYNSPLHF
TRBD1	TRBV4-1	TRBJ2-7	once	TGCGCCAGCAGCCAGGTTGGGTCCAAGACAGGGGAGCAGTACTTC	CASSQVGSKTGEQYF
NA	TRBV2	TRBJ2-1	NA	TGTGCCAGCAGCGATAGCCCAAGCTCCTACAATGAGCAGTTCTTC	CASSDSPSSYNEQFF
NA	TRBV7-9	TRBJ1-3	few	TGTGCCAGCAGCCGAGACCCTGGAAACACCATATATTTT	CASSRDPGNTIYF
NA	TRBV5-1	TRBJ1-6	NA	TGCGCCAGCTCGACTGGAGGAGTATCCGGTTCACCCCTCCACTTT	CASSTGGVSGSPLHF
TRBD1	TRBV20-1	TRBJ2-7	once	TGCAGTGCTAGTGCTCAGGGGGATACCTTGACGGGCGTCGACGAGCAGTACTTC	CSASAQGDTLTGVDEQYF
TRBD1	TRBV19	TRBJ2-7	NA	TGTGCCAGTAGAGTAGGGACAGATGTCTCCTACGAGCAGTACTTC	CASRVGTDVSYEQYF
NA	TRBV4-1	TRBJ2-1	NA	TGCGCCAGCAGCCAAGATCATGATGAGCAGTTCTTC	CASSQDHDEQFF
TRBD1	TRBV18	TRBJ1-5	NA	TGTGCCAGCTCACGGGGGACAGTCCCTTGGGCTTCGGAACCCCAGCATTTT	CASSRGTVPWASEPQHF
TRBD1	TRBV19	TRBJ1-2	NA	TGTGCCAGTATCCGTGGGACAGGGGGCTATGGCTACACCTTC	CASIRGTGGYGYTF